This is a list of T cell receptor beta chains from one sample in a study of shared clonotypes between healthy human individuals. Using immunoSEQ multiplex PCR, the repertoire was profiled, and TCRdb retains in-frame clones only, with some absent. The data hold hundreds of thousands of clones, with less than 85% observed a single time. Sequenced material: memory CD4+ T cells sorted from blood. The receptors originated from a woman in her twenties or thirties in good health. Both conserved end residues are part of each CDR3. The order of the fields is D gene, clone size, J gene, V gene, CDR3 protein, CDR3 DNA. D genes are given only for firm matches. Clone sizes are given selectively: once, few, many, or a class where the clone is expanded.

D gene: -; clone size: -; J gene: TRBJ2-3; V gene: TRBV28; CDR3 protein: CASSLPGAGAYTQYF; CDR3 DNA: TGTGCCAGCAGCCTACCCGGGGCAGGAGCATATACGCAGTATTTT
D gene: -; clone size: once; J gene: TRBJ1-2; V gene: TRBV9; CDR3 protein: CASTSGRGGGAYGYTF; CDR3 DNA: TGTGCCAGCACCTCCGGCCGAGGGGGGGGCGCCTATGGCTACACCTTC
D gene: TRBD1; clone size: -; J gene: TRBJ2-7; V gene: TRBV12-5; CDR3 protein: CASAIDREGYEQYF; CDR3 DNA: TGTGCTAGTGCCATCGACAGGGAAGGCTACGAGCAGTACTTC
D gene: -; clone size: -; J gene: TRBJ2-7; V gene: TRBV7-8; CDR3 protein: CASSLVLGSEQYF; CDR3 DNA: TGTGCCAGCAGCTTAGTTTTAGGCTCCGAGCAGTACTTC
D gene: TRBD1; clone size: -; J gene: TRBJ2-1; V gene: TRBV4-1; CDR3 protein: CASSQFPDRGAYNEQFF; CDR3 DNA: TGCGCCAGCAGCCAATTCCCGGACAGGGGGGCCTACAATGAGCAGTTCTTC
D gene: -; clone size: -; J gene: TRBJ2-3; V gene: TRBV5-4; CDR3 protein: CASSLHLSDTQYF; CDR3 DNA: TGTGCCAGCAGCTTGCATCTGTCAGATACGCAGTATTTT
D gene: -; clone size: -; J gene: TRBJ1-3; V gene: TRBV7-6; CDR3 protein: CASSPTGQMFSGNTIYF; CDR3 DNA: TGTGCCAGCAGCCCAACCGGACAGATGTTCTCTGGAAACACCATATATTTT
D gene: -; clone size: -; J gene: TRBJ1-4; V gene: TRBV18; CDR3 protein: CASSGQSSLEKLFF; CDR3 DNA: TGTGCCAGCTCAGGACAGTCCTCTTTAGAAAAACTGTTTTTT
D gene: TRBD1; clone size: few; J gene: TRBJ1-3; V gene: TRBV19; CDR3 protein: CASSIRQGAASGNTIYF; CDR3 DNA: TGTGCCAGTAGTATTCGGCAGGGGGCCGCCTCTGGAAACACCATATATTTT
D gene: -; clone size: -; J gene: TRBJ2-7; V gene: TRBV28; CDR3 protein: CARRPKRSYEQYF; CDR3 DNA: TGTGCCAGAAGACCGAAACGATCCTACGAGCAGTACTTC
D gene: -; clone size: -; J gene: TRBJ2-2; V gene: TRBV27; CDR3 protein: CASSLVFPGELFF; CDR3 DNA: TGTGCCAGCAGTTTAGTTTTTCCCGGGGAGCTGTTTTTT
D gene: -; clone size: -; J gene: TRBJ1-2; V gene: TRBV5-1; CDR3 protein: CASSLQGHYGYTF; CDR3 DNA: TGCGCCAGCAGCTTGCAGGGGCACTATGGCTACACCTTC
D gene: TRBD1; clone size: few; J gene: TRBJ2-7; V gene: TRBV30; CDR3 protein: CAWRTGVSVEQYF; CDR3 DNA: TGTGCCTGGAGAACAGGGGTTTCGGTAGAGCAGTACTTC
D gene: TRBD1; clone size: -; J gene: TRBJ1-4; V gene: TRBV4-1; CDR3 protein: CASSQDQGGWTNEKLFF; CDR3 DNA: TGCGCCAGCAGCCAAGATCAGGGGGGGTGGACTAATGAAAAACTGTTTTTT
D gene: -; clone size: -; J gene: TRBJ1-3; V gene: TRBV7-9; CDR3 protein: CASSLTPVITLSGNTIYF; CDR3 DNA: TGTGCCAGCAGCTTAACGCCAGTTATCACTCTCTCTGGAAACACCATATATTTT
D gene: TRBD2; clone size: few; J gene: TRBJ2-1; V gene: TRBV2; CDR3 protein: CASTRETSGNEQFF; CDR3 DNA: TGTGCCAGCACCCGGGAGACTAGCGGGAATGAGCAGTTCTTC
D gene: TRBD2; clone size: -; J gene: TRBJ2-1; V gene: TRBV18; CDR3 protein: CASSPTPGLAKNEQFF; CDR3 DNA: TGTGCCAGCTCACCAACTCCGGGACTAGCCAAAAATGAGCAGTTCTTC
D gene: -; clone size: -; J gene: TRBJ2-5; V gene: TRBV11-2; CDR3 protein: CASSLGAGTSEDF; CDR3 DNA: TGTGCCAGCAGCTTGGGGGCCGGGACCTCAGAAGACTTC
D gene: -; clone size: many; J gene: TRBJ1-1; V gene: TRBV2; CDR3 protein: CASKRQIEGEAFF; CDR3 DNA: TGTGCCAGCAAGCGCCAGATAGAAGGTGAAGCTTTCTTT
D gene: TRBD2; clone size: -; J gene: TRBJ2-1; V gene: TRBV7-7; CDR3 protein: CASSQGLAHEQFF; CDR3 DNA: TGTGCCAGCAGTCAGGGACTAGCCCATGAGCAGTTCTTC
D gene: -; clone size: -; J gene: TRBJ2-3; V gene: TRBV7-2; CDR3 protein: CASSLAGSLARDTQYF; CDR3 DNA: TGTGCCAGCAGCTTAGCGGGGTCTCTAGCGCGGGATACGCAGTATTTT
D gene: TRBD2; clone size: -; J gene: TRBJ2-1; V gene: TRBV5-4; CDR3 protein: CASSHGLAKYNEQFF; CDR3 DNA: TGTGCCAGCAGCCATGGACTAGCGAAATACAATGAGCAGTTCTTC
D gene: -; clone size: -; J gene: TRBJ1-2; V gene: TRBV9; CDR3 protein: CASSVGPGAGGYGYTF; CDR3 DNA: TGTGCCAGCAGCGTAGGCCCCGGGGCGGGGGGATATGGCTACACCTTC
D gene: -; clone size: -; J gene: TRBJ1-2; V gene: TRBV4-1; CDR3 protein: CASSQVYRTDGYTF; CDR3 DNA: TGCGCCAGCAGCCAGGTTTATCGGACAGATGGCTACACCTTC
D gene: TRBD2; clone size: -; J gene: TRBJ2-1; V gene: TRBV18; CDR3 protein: CASSQGEGNEQFF; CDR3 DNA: TGTGCCAGCTCACAAGGGGAGGGCAATGAGCAGTTCTTC
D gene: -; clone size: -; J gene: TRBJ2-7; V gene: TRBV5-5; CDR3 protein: CASSILPTESYEQYF; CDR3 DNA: TGTGCCAGCAGCATTTTACCGACAGAAAGCTACGAGCAGTACTTC
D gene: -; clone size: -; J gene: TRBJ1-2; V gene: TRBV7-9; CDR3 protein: CASREGNQGNGYTF; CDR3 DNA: TGTGCCAGCAGAGAGGGTAACCAGGGGAACGGCTACACCTTC
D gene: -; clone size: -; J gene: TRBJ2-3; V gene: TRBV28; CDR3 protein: CASTPSELPTGQYF; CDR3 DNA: TGTGCCAGCACCCCCTCGGAACTTCCGACAGGGCAGTATTTT
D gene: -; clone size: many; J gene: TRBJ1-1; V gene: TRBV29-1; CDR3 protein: CSVDTGFTEAFF; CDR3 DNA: TGCAGCGTAGATACAGGGTTTACTGAAGCTTTCTTT
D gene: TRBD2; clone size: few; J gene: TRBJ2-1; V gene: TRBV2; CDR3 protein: CASSVSPGTTSFNEQFF; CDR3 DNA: TGTGCCAGCAGTGTCAGTCCCGGGACTACTTCTTTTAATGAGCAGTTCTTC
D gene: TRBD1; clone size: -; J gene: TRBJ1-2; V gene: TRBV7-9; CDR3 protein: CASSFEVGTGANYGYTF; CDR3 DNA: TGTGCCAGCAGCTTTGAAGTAGGGACAGGAGCTAACTATGGCTACACCTTC
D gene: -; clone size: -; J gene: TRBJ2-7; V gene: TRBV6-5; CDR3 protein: CASAMSTATYEQYF; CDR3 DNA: TGTGCCAGTGCGATGTCGACGGCAACCTACGAGCAGTACTTC